This entry is about one T cell receptor (beta chain). Its cognate antigen is unknown. This sample was taken from a study of beta chain features in type 1 diabetes. The study's findings and limits: TCRB CDR3s were moderately but significantly shorter in Type 1 diabetes patients in all four CD4+ subsets. The study found that naive, central memory and Treg TCRB repertoires appeared more similar in patients than in healthy donors.

cDNA synthesis used the whole RNA isolate, giving expressed TCRB sequences. Sequencing was performed with immunoSEQ multiplex PCR; in TCRdb, only in-frame clones are kept and a portion is missing. The sample yields about 28,000 clones, around three fifths seen once. Deletions cut 4 bases from V and 7 bases from J, with 26 bases between. Germline CDR1 and CDR2: SNHLY and FYNNEI. This CDR3 has 18 amino acids. Sequenced material: Tregs from blood. The chain carries TRBV2 and TRBJ1-5; D might be TRBD1 (5 bases). The clonotype was recovered from a woman aged 25 to 39 with type 1 diabetes. The CDR3 loop reads CASSVGGANRGLVQPQHF. CDR3 in DNA: TGTGCCAGCAGTGTGGGGGGAGCGAATCGGGGTTTGGTACAGCCCCAGCATTTT.